This is a list of T cell receptor beta chains from one sample in a study of blood T cell repertoires in COVID-19. Produced via immunoSEQ multiplex PCR; TCRdb's table is partial and in-frame only. The sample holds about 240,000 clones, roughly 86% seen once. The sequenced material came from peripheral blood. These receptors originate from a woman in her sixties or seventies with active or convalescent COVID-19. Each CDR3 is given with its conserved first and last residue. Fields, in order: D gene, J gene, V gene, clone size, CDR3 protein, CDR3 DNA. A D gene is named only where the DNA matches it firmly. Some rows mark clone size as missing; the rest say once, few, many or name a class of expanded clone.

. | TRBJ2-5 | TRBV27 | . | CASSPLTREGETQYF | TGTGCCAGCAGTCCTTTGACTAGAGAGGGGGAGACCCAGTACTTC
. | TRBJ1-6 | TRBV7-7 | few | CASSLESNSPLHF | TGTGCCAGCAGCTTAGAATCAAATTCACCCCTCCACTTT
TRBD1 | TRBJ2-5 | TRBV11-2 | . | CASSLDRDQETQYF | TGTGCCAGCAGCTTGGACAGGGACCAAGAGACCCAGTACTTC
TRBD1 | TRBJ1-1 | TRBV6-2/TRBV6-3 | . | CASSYSTGVNTEAFF | TGTGCCAGCAGTTACTCGACAGGGGTGAACACTGAAGCTTTCTTT
. | TRBJ2-3 | TRBV14 | . | CASSQDLSDTQYF | TGTGCCAGCAGCCAAGATTTGTCGGATACGCAGTATTTT
. | TRBJ1-2 | TRBV5-1 | few | CASSHDFGGYTF | TGCGCCAGCAGCCACGACTTCGGTGGCTACACCTTC
. | TRBJ2-1 | TRBV2 | . | CASRANSNEQFF | TGTGCCAGCAGGGCTAACAGTAATGAGCAGTTCTTC
TRBD1 | TRBJ2-7 | TRBV27 | . | CASSNRGVSYEQYF | TGTGCCAGCAGCAACAGGGGGGTCTCCTACGAGCAGTACTTC
TRBD1 | TRBJ2-1 | TRBV6-5 | . | CASRTGSYNEQFF | TGTGCCAGTAGGACAGGGTCCTACAATGAGCAGTTCTTC
. | TRBJ2-2 | TRBV19 | . | CASSDGHLRTGELFF | TGTGCCAGTAGCGACGGACACCTCAGGACCGGGGAGCTGTTTTTT
. | TRBJ2-7 | TRBV18 | . | CASSPRGPSEQYF | TGTGCCAGCTCACCGCGGGGGCCTAGTGAGCAGTACTTC
. | TRBJ2-7 | TRBV7-2 | . | CASSLATGYEQYF | TGTGCCAGCAGCTTAGCTACAGGATACGAGCAGTACTTC
. | TRBJ1-1 | TRBV25-1 | once | CASIQGTEAFF | TGTGCCAGCATACAGGGAACTGAAGCTTTCTTT
. | TRBJ2-6 | TRBV7-2 | . | CASSPQSGSGANVLTF | TGTGCCAGCAGCCCCCAGTCAGGGTCTGGGGCCAACGTCCTGACTTTC
. | TRBJ2-1 | TRBV5-1 | . | CASSTYRGGNEQFF | TGCGCCAGCAGCACGTACAGGGGAGGCAATGAGCAGTTCTTC
TRBD2 | TRBJ2-2 | TRBV7-2 | . | CASSSALAGINTGELFF | TGTGCCAGCAGCTCGGCACTAGCGGGGATTAACACCGGGGAGCTGTTTTTT
. | TRBJ2-7 | TRBV7-2 | . | CASSTSFGEQYF | TGTGCCAGCAGTACTAGCTTTGGCGAGCAGTACTTC
TRBD1 | TRBJ1-6 | TRBV7-2 | . | CASSFRTGDVSPLHF | TGTGCCAGCAGCTTCAGGACAGGGGACGTTTCACCCCTCCACTTT
. | TRBJ1-4 | TRBV7-2 | . | CASSLAGGINEKLFF | TGTGCCAGCAGCTTAGCGGGGGGGATTAATGAAAAACTGTTTTTT
. | TRBJ2-1 | TRBV7-9 | . | CASSWGGPGNEQFF | TGTGCCAGCAGCTGGGGAGGCCCGGGGAATGAGCAGTTCTTC
. | TRBJ2-3 | TRBV3-1/TRBV3-2 | once | CASSSYGRTREDTQYF | TGTGCCAGCAGCTCTTACGGGCGTACAAGGGAGGATACGCAGTATTTT
. | TRBJ1-1 | TRBV12-5 | . | CASGLQENTEAFF | TGTGCTAGTGGTTTGCAGGAAAACACTGAAGCTTTCTTT
. | TRBJ1-5 | TRBV6-1 | . | CASSEALPTGQPQHF | TGTGCCAGCAGTGAAGCGCTGCCAACCGGTCAGCCCCAGCATTTT
TRBD1 | TRBJ1-5 | TRBV6-2/TRBV6-3 | . | CASSGQVNQPQHF | TGTGCCAGCAGTGGACAGGTGAATCAGCCCCAGCATTTT
. | TRBJ1-1 | TRBV7-8 | . | CASSPDTEAFF | TGTGCCAGCAGCCCGGACACTGAAGCTTTCTTT
. | TRBJ2-6 | TRBV24-1 | . | CATGSSGANVLTF | TGTGCCACTGGTAGCTCTGGGGCCAACGTCCTGACTTTC
. | TRBJ2-5 | TRBV15 | . | CATSRTTQETQYF | TGTGCCACCAGCAGGACAACCCAAGAGACCCAGTACTTC